The 5 T cell receptor beta chains listed next were all sequenced from one sample in a study of PD-1 blockade in classical Hodgkin lymphoma. Only in-frame clones appear in the TCRdb table, and some are missing; sequencing was by immunoSEQ multiplex PCR. The sample lists 100,000 or so clones, roughly 91% occurring once. Every patient experienced relapse after autologous stem cell transplantation, and brentuximab vedotin exposure varied. The sample here was peripheral blood mononuclear cells (PBMCs), taken before the second cycle of nivolumab. All receptors come from a human donor with classical Hodgkin lymphoma.

The CDR3 protein is CASSLGRDNEQFF. The CDR3 DNA follows: TGTGCCAGCAGCTTAGGTAGGGACAATGAGCAGTTCTTC. V is TRBV7-3 and J is TRBJ2-1; D is unresolved. With 2 bases removed from V and 5 bases from J, the gap between germline ends came to 7 bases. From germline, CDR1 is SGHTA and CDR2 FQGTGA. The CDR3 has 13 residues.

The chain uses TRBV19 and TRBJ1-1; D is ambiguous. CDR1 and CDR2 from the germline V gene are LNHDA and SQIVND (reference sequence). The germline V and J ends were trimmed by 4 bases and 6 bases, with 15 bases remaining between them. CDR3 length: 14 amino acids. The CDR3 protein is CASSSGVGISEAFF. The CDR3, as DNA: TGTGCCAGTAGTAGCGGCGTAGGGATTTCTGAAGCTTTCTTT.

J is TRBJ2-3 and V is TRBV7-2, with 10 bases lining up with TRBD2. The V segment lost 2 bases and the J segment 2 bases; nucleotides outside the gene matches: 4. This CDR3 region has 16 residues. The V gene's germline CDR1 is SGHTA and CDR2 FQGNSA. The CDR3 region has the DNA TGTGCCAGCAGCTTATGGACTAGCGGCCCCACAGATACGCAGTATTTT. Protein product: CASSLWTSGPTDTQYF.

This rearrangement joins TRBV10-1 to TRBJ2-7, with 8 positions matching TRBD2. This CDR3 region has 14 residues. Germline loops: CDR1 WNHNN, CDR2 SYGVQD (reference sequence). Trimming cost V 2 bases and J 4 bases; bases outside gene matches: 4. The chain's CDR3 is CASSERASGYEQYF. CDR3 DNA: TGCGCCAGCAGTGAGCGGGCTAGCGGGTACGAGCAGTACTTC.

V is TRBV5-5 and J is TRBJ1-3; D uncertain. Germline V lookup: CDR1 SGHKS, CDR2 YYEKEE (reference sequence). The germline V and J ends were trimmed by 2 bases and 3 bases, with 6 bases remaining between them. This CDR3 region has 13 residues. In nucleotides, the CDR3 is TGTGCCAGCAGCTTCGGGGTTGGAAACACCATATATTTT. Amino acids: CASSFGVGNTIYF.